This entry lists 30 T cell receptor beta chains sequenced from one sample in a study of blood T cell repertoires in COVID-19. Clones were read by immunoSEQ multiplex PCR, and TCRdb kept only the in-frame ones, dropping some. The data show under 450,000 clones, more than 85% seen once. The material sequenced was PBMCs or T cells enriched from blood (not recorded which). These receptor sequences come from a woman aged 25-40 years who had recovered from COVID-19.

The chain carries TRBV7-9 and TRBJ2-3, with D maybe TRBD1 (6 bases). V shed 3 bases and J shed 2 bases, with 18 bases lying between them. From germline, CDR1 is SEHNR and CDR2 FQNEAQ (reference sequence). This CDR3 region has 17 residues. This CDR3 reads CASSFGASDSITDTQYF. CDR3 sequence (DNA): TGTGCCAGCAGCTTCGGCGCTTCGGACAGTATCACAGATACGCAGTATTTT. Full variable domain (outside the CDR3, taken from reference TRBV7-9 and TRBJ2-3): DTGVSQNPRHKITKRGQNVTFRCDPISEHNRLYWYRQTLGQGPEFLTYFQNEAQLEKSRLLSDRFSAERPKGSFSTLEIQRTEQGDSAMYLCASSFGASDSITDTQYFGPGTRLTVL.

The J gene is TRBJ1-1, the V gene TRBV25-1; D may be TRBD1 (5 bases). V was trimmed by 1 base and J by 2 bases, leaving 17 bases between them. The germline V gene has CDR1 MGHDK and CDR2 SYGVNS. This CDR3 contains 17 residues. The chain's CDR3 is CASSELRGEDINTEAFF. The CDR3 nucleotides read TGTGCCAGCAGTGAATTGCGGGGAGAGGACATAAACACTGAAGCTTTCTTT.

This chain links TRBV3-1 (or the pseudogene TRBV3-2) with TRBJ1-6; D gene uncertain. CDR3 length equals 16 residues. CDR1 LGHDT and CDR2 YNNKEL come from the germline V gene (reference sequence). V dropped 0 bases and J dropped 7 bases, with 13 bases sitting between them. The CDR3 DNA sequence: TGTGCCAGCAGCCAAGAATCTGAGACGGGGAATTCACCCCTCCACTTT. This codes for CASSQESETGNSPLHF.

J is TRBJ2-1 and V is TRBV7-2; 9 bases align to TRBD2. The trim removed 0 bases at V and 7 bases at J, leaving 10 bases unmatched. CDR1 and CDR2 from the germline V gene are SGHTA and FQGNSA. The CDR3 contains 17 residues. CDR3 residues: CASSLAIRLAGPNEQFF. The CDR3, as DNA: TGTGCCAGCAGCTTAGCGATTCGGCTAGCGGGGCCAAATGAGCAGTTCTTC.

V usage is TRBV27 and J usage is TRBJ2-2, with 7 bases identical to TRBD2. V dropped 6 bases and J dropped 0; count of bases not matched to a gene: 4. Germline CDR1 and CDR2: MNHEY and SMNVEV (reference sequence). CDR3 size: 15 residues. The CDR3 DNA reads TGTGCCAGCAGGGGCGGGGGTACGAACACCGGGGAGCTGTTTTTT. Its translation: CASRGGGTNTGELFF.

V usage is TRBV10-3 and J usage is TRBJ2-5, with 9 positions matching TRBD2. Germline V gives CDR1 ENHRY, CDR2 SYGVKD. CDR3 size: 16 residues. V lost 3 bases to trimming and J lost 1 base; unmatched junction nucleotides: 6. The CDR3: CAISDRASGTQETQYF. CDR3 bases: TGTGCCATCAGTGATAGGGCTAGCGGGACCCAAGAGACCCAGTACTTC.

CDR3 residues: CASAEDRGTEAFF. The DNA of the CDR3 is TGCGCCAGCGCCGAGGACAGGGGTACTGAAGCTTTCTTT. The rearrangement joins TRBV5-1 to TRBJ1-1; 9 positions agree with TRBD1. Germline V gene data show CDR1 as SGHRS and CDR2 as YFSETQ. CDR3 length equals 13 residues. Unmatched junction bases numbered 6, after V lost 7 bases and J lost 5 bases.

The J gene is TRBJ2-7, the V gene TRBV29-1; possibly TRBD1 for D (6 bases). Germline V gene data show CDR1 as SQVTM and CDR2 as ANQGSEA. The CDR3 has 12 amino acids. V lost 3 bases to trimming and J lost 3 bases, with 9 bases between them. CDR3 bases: TGCAGCGTTGAGGGGGCCAACTACGAGCAGTACTTC. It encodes CSVEGANYEQYF.

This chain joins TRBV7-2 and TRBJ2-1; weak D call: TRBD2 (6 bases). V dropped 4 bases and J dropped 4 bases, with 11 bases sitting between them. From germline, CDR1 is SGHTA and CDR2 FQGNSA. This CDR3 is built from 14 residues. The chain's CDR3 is CASSSASAYNEQFF. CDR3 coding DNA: TGTGCCAGCAGCTCGGCTAGCGCTTACAATGAGCAGTTCTTC.

In nucleotides, the CDR3 is TGTGCCAGCAGTCGACCCTACTACCATAGCTCTGGAAACACCATATATTTT. Translation gives CASSRPYYHSSGNTIYF. The J gene is TRBJ1-3, the V gene TRBV28; D call uncertain. The germline CDR1 and CDR2 sequences are MDHEN and SYDVKM. V lost 5 bases to trimming and J lost 0 bases, with 17 bases between them. This CDR3 region has 17 residues.

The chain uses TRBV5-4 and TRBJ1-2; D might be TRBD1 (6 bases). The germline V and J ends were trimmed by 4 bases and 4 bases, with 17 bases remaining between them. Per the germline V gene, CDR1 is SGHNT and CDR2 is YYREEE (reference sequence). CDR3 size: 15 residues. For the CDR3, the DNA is TGTGCCAGCAGCGTAGGGGGTTCATCCCTCTATGGCTACACCTTC. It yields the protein CASSVGGSSLYGYTF.

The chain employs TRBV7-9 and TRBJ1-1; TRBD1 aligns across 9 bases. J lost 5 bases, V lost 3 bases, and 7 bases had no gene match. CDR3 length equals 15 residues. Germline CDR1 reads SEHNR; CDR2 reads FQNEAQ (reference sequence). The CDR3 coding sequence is TGTGCCAGCAGCTTGGCAGGACAGGGGAGAACTGAAGCTTTCTTT. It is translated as CASSLAGQGRTEAFF.

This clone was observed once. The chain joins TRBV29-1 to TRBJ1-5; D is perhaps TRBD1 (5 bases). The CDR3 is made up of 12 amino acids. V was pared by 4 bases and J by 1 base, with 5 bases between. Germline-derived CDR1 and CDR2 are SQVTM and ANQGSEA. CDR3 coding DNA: TGCAGCGTTGGACAGAGCAATCAGCCCCAGCATTTT. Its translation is CSVGQSNQPQHF. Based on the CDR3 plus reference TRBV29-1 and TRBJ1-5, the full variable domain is SAVISQKPSRDICQRGTSLTIQCQVDSQVTMMFWYRQQPGQSLTLIATANQGSEATYESGFVIDKFPISRPNLTFSTLTVSNMSPEDSSIYLCSVGQSNQPQHFGDGTRLSIL.

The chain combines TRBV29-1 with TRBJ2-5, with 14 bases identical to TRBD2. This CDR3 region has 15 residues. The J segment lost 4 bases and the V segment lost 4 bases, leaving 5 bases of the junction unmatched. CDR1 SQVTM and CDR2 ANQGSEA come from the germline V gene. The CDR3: CSVGLAGGPGETQYF. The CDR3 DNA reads TGCAGCGTTGGACTAGCGGGAGGGCCAGGAGAGACCCAGTACTTC.

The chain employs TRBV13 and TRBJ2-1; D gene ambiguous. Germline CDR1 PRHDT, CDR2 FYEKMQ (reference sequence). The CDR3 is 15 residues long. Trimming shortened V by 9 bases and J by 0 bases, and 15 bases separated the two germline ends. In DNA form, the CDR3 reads TGTGCCAGTCGATCATCCCTAAGCTCCTACAATGAGCAGTTCTTC. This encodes CASRSSLSSYNEQFF.

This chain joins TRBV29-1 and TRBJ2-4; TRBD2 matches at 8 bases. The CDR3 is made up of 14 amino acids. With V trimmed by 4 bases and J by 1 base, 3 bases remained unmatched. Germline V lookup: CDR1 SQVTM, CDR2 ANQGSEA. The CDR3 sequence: CSVVGGRAKNIQYF. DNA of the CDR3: TGCAGCGTTGTCGGCGGGAGGGCCAAAAACATTCAGTACTTC.

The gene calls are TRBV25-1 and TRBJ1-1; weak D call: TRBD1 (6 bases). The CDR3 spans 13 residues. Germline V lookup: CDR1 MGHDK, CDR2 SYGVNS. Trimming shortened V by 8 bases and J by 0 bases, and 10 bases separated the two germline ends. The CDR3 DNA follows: TGTGCCAGCTCCAGGGACATGAACACTGAAGCTTTCTTT. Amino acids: CASSRDMNTEAFF.

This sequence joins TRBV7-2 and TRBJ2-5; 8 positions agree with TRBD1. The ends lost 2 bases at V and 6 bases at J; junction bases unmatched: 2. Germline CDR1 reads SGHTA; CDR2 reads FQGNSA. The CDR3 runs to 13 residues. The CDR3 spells CASSLPGGKTQYF. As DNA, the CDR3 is TGTGCCAGCAGCTTACCAGGGGGCAAGACCCAGTACTTC.

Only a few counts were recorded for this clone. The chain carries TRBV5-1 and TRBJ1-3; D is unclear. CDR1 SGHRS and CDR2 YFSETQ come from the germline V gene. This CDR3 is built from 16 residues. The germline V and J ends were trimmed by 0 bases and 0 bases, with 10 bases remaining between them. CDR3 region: CASSLAWRSSGNTIYF. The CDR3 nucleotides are TGCGCCAGCAGCTTGGCCTGGCGGAGCTCTGGAAACACCATATATTTT.

CDR3 in DNA: TGTGCCAGCAGCCAAATGAACAGCCCCACAGATACGCAGTATTTT. Encoded protein: CASSQMNSPTDTQYF. This sequence joins TRBV14 and TRBJ2-3, with unresolved D. Deletions cut 2 bases from V and 2 bases from J, with 11 bases between. Germline-derived CDR1 and CDR2 are SGHDN and FVKESK. The CDR3 length is 15 residues.

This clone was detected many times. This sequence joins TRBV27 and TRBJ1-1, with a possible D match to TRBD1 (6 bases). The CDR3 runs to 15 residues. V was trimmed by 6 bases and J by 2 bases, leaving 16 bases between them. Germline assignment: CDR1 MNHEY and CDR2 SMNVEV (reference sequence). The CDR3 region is CASSRRRGANTEAFF. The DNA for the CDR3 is TGTGCCAGCAGCCGCCGACGGGGGGCAAACACTGAAGCTTTCTTT.

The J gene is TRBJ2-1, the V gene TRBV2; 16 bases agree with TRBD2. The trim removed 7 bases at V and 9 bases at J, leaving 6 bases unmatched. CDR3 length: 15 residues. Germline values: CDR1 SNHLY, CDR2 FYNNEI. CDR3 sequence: CASKPGLAGGLEQFF. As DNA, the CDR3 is TGTGCCAGCAAGCCGGGACTAGCGGGGGGGCTTGAGCAGTTCTTC.

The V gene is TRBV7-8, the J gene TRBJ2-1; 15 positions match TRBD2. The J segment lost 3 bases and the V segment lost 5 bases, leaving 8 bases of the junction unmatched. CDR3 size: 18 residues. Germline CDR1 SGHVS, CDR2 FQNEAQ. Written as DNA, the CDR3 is TGTGCCAGCAGCCGTAGGACTAGCGGGGGGGCCGGCTACAATGAGCAGTTCTTC. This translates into CASSRRTSGGAGYNEQFF.

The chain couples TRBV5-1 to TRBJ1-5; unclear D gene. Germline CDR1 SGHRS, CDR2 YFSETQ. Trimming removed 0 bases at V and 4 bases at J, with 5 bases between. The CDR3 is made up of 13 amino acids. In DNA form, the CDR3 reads TGCGCCAGCAGCTTGGCCCTTAATCAGCCCCAGCATTTT. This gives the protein CASSLALNQPQHF.

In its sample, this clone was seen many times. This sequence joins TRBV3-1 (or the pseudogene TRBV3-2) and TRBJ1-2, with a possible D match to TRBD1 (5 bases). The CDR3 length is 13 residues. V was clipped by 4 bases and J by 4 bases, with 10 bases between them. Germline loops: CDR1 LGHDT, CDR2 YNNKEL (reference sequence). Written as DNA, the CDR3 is TGTGCCAGCAGCCCGACAGAACCCTATGGCTACACCTTC. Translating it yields CASSPTEPYGYTF.

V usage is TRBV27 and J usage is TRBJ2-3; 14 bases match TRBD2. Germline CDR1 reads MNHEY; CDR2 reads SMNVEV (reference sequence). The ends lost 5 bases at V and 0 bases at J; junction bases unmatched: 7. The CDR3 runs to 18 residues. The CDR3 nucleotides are TGTGCCAGCAGTCCCGGGACTAGCGGGGGTTATAGCACAGATACGCAGTATTTT. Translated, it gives CASSPGTSGGYSTDTQYF.

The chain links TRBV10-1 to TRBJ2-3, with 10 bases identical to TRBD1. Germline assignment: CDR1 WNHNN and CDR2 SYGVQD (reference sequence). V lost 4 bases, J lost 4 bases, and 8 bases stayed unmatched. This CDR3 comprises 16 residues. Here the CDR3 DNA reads TGCGCCAGCAGTGGGCGGAGGGACAGGGGAGCAGATACGCAGTATTTT. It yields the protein CASSGRRDRGADTQYF.

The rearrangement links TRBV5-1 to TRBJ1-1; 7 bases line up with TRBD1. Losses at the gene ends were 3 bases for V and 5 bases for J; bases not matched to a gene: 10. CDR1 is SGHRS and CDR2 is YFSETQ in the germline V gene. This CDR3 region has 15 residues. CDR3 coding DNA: TGCGCCAGCAGCTGGCCCCAGGGGGGTGGGACTGAAGCTTTCTTT. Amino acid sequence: CASSWPQGGGTEAFF.

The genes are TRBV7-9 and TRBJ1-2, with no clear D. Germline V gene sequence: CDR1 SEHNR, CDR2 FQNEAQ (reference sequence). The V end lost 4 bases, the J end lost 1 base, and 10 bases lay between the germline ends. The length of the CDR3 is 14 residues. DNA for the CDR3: TGTGCCAGCAGCTCCTTGCAGTATAACTATGGCTACACCTTC. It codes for CASSSLQYNYGYTF.

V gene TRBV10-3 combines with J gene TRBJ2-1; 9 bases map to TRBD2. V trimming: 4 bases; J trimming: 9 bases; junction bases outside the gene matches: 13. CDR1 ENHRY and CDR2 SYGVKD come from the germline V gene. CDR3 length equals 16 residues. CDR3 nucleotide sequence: TGTGCCATCAGTGGGGATCTTAGCGGGAGTAGTAGTGAGCAGTTCTTC. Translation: CAISGDLSGSSSEQFF.